Below, 17 T cell receptor beta chains from the same sample are listed, as sequenced in a study of human T cells and chemical hapten exposure. Time point specified: patch test 2, 6 weeks after DPC sensitization. Treatment: therapeutic diphenylcyclopropenone sensitization with weekly scalp DPC. Extraction of total RNA was performed on unfractionated whole blood. TCRdb re-called the RACE reads through MiXCR, storing one row per CDR3 protein. The table lists tens of thousands of distinct CDR3 sequences, roughly a tenth of them singletons. Specimen: whole blood, collected in connection with sensitization to the hapten diphenylcyclopropenone (DPC). The receptors shown here come from a woman under 40 with alopecia areata. Some clones in this sample may be carry-over from other donors' samples.

This chain connects TRBV15 to TRBJ2-3, with D hard to call. V was pared by 0 bases and J by 0 bases, with 10 bases between. The CDR3 is 16 amino acids. Germline values: CDR1 LNHNV, CDR2 YYDKDF (reference sequence). The CDR3 DNA follows: TGTGCCACCAGCAGAGATCGGACGGGTAGCACAGATACGCAGTATTTT. Translation gives CATSRDRTGSTDTQYF.

The table lists this clonotype with a count of one. This chain links TRBV28 with TRBJ1-2, with a possible D match to TRBD1 (5 bases). Trimming removed 9 bases at V and 2 bases at J, with 10 bases between. Germline CDR1 and CDR2: MDHEN and SYDVKM. This CDR3 is built from 12 residues. CDR3 residues: CASGDGNYGYTF. The CDR3 DNA is TGTGCCAGTGGGGACGGGAACTATGGCTACACCTTC.

This clonotype was counted many times. The gene calls are TRBV7-2 and TRBJ2-7; 9 bases are a match to TRBD2. The CDR3 spans 18 residues. The V gene end was trimmed by 5 bases and the J gene end by 1 base; junction bases not matched to a gene: 15. The V gene's germline CDR1 is SGHTA and CDR2 FQGNSA. In nucleotides, the CDR3 is TGTGCCAGCAGCCCAAAAAGGGCCCCAGCGGGGGGTTCCTACGAGCAGTACTTC. It is translated as CASSPKRAPAGGSYEQYF.

This clonotype appeared many times. This chain joins TRBV18 and TRBJ2-5, with a possible D match to TRBD2 (5 bases). The V end lost 0 bases, the J end lost 5 bases, and 10 bases lay between the germline ends. This CDR3 has 14 amino acids. The V gene's germline CDR1 is KGHSH and CDR2 LQKENI. The CDR3 nucleotides read TGTGCCAGCTCACCACCGACGGGGTCGGAGACCCAGTACTTC. Translating gives CASSPPTGSETQYF.

Notes on this clonotype: Possible read error: a much larger clone is one base away. The chain has TRBV6-2 or TRBV6-3 and TRBJ1-1; D is ambiguous. The V gene's germline CDR1 is MNHEY and CDR2 SVGEGT. The CDR3 loop spans 16 amino acids. Trimming took 2 bases from V and 0 from J, leaving 13 bases between them. CDR3 sequence (DNA): TGTGCCAGCAGTTACCCCCCGCAATCCATGAACACTGAAGCTTTCTTT. This sequence encodes CASSYPPQSMNTEAFF.

This chain joins TRBV7-2 and TRBJ1-5, with 9 bases aligning to TRBD1. With V trimmed by 5 bases and J by 0 bases, 5 bases remained unmatched. The CDR3 sequence is 16 residues long. CDR1 and CDR2 from the germline V gene are SGHTA and FQGNSA. The DNA of the CDR3 is TGTGCCAGCAGCCCCGGGACAGGGTATAGCAATCAGCCCCAGCATTTT. It encodes CASSPGTGYSNQPQHF.

This clonotype has just a few counts. The chain is built from TRBV10-3 and TRBJ2-1; D uncertain. In germline, CDR1 is ENHRY, CDR2 SYGVKD. The V end was cut by 2 bases, the J end by 10 bases, with 9 bases between. The CDR3 consists of 12 residues. In nucleotides, the CDR3 is TGTGCCATCAGTGAGCAGCTCCTAGAGCAGTTCTTC. Translating gives CAISEQLLEQFF.

The CDR3 coding sequence is TGTGCCAGCAGGCAACCAATTGGGGACACTGAAGCTTTCTTT. Translation: CASRQPIGDTEAFF. This chain links TRBV28 with TRBJ1-1; no clear D. The V gene's germline CDR1 is MDHEN and CDR2 SYDVKM. The V end lost 6 bases, the J end lost 3 bases, and 14 bases lay between the germline ends. The CDR3 extends over 14 amino acids.

This clonotype has ten or more counts. J is TRBJ2-5 and V is TRBV2, with 9 nucleotides matching TRBD1. This CDR3 contains 12 residues. Trimming removed 9 bases from V and 5 bases from J; junction bases left unmatched: 4. Germline V lookup: CDR1 SNHLY, CDR2 FYNNEI. The DNA of the CDR3 is TGTGCCAGAGGGACAGGGTTTGAGACCCAGTACTTC. Encoded protein: CARGTGFETQYF. The complete variable domain, with remaining parts taken from reference TRBV2 and TRBJ2-5, reads EPEVTQTPSHQVTQMGQEVILRCVPISNHLYFYWYRQILGQKVEFLVSFYNNEISEKSEIFDDQFSVERPDGSNFTLKIRSTKLEDSAMYFCARGTGFETQYFGPGTRLLVL.

This clonotype was seen a handful of times. The chain links TRBV3-1 to TRBJ2-5; D gene uncertain. Germline values: CDR1 LGHDT, CDR2 YNNKEL (reference sequence). V was clipped by 4 bases and J by 4 bases, with 10 bases between them. The CDR3 spans 13 residues. This CDR3 reads CASSRIVGETQYF. The CDR3 DNA reads as TGTGCCAGCAGCCGCATAGTGGGAGAGACCCAGTACTTC.

This clonotype was found a few times. The chain recombines TRBV28 with TRBJ2-5, with D hard to call. Germline lookup yields CDR1 MDHEN and CDR2 SYDVKM. Trimming left V 4 bases short and J 1 base short, with 10 bases between. The CDR3 runs 14 residues. CDR3 DNA: TGTGCCAGCAGTTCGCAGGTTCGCCAAGAGACCCAGTACTTC. It yields the protein CASSSQVRQETQYF.

This chain links TRBV20-1 with TRBJ2-4, with 10 bases lining up with TRBD2. The germline V gene encodes CDR1 DFQATT and CDR2 SNEGSKA (reference sequence). The CDR3 has 13 amino acids. CDR3 in DNA: TGCAGCGCGCTAGCGGGGGCCTCACTCATTCAGTACTTC. This codes for CSALAGASLIQYF.

The chain employs TRBV11-2 and TRBJ2-7; 9 nucleotides agree with TRBD1. V was pared by 7 bases and J by 2 bases, with 9 bases of the junction left unmatched. The CDR3 is 15 amino acids. CDR1 is SGHAT, CDR2 FQNNGV, per germline. CDR3 loop: CASIVRDRDPYEQYF. Here the CDR3 DNA reads TGTGCCAGCATCGTCCGGGACAGGGATCCCTACGAGCAGTACTTC.

This clonotype came up a few times. The V call is TRBV30, the J call TRBJ2-6; D possibly matches TRBD1 or TRBD2 (6 bases each). The CDR3 length is 16 residues. Germline V gene lookup returns CDR1 GTSNPN and CDR2 SVGIG (reference sequence). V lost 2 bases, J lost 2 bases, and 13 bases lay in between. The CDR3 sequence is CAWSLGGGPGANVLTF. CDR3 bases: TGTGCCTGGAGTCTTGGTGGGGGGCCTGGGGCCAACGTCCTGACTTTC.

The chain links TRBV29-1 to TRBJ2-5, with 7 bases lining up with TRBD2. This CDR3 is built from 16 residues. V lost 4 bases, J lost 1 base, and 12 bases stayed unmatched. Germline V gene data show CDR1 as SQVTM and CDR2 as ANQGSEA. The CDR3 protein is CSVGPPGGLSQETQYF. The CDR3 region has the DNA TGCAGCGTTGGTCCGCCGGGGGGACTGAGCCAAGAGACCCAGTACTTC.

This clonotype has a handful of counts. J is TRBJ1-5 and V is TRBV28; D is ambiguous. Germline V gene data show CDR1 as MDHEN and CDR2 as SYDVKM. This CDR3 is built from 13 residues. Trimming removed 4 bases at V and 4 bases at J, with 8 bases between. CDR3 sequence (DNA): TGTGCCAGCAGTTCTTCTTGGAATCAGCCCCAGCATTTT. Translation: CASSSSWNQPQHF.

The CDR3, as DNA: TGTGCCACCAGCCGCGTACGGGGTAACCAGGGGGCGGGGGAGCAGTACTTC. Amino acids: CATSRVRGNQGAGEQYF. The chain recombines TRBV15 with TRBJ2-7; TRBD1 matches 8 bases. Per germline, CDR1 LNHNV and CDR2 YYDKDF (reference sequence). The CDR3 consists of 17 residues. V trimming: 5 bases; J trimming: 7 bases; junction bases outside the gene matches: 19.